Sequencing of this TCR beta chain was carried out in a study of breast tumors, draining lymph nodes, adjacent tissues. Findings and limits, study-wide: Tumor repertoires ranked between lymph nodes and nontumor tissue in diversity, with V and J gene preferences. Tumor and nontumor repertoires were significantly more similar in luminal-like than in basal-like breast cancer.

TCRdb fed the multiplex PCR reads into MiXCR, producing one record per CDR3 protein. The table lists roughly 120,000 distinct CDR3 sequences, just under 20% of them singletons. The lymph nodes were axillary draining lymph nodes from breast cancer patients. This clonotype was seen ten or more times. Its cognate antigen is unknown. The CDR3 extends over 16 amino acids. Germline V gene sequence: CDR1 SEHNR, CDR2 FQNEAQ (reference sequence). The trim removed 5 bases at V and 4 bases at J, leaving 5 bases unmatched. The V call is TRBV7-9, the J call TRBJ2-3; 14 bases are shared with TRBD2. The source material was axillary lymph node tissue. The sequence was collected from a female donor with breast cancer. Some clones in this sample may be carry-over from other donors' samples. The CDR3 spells CASSTGLAGESDTQYF. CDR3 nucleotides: TGTGCCAGCAGCACGGGACTAGCGGGAGAGTCAGATACGCAGTATTTT.